The entry that follows covers one T cell receptor (beta chain) sequence. The antigen it recognizes is unknown. Base qualities are not recorded, but no much larger clone differs from it by a single base. Amplification of TCR beta CDR3 regions was carried out from RNA transcripts. For the first round of RT-PCR on the TCR CDR3, the HTBI primer set was used together with the Qiagen OneStep RT-PCR kit. Libraries were constructed in a second round of multiplex PCR, after which size selection and purification were carried out. Sequencing of the libraries was done on an Illumina HiSeq2000 using paired-end 100 bp reads. The study's processing was this. SOAPnuke was used to process the raw data, removing reads that contained adapters or uncalled bases, had a mean Phred below 15, or lacked an exact match to the constant primer or identifier. High-quality paired reads were merged using COPE v1.2.5, and each unique nucleotide sequence was defined as a clonotype. MiTCR v1.1 was used to align the clonotypes against IMGT TRBV, TRBD and TRBJ reference segments. The analysis was restricted to V-J combinations with a frequency above 0.0001, which together covered approximately 99% of the repertoires. The TCS score was defined as the ratio of F50 (clonal expansion) to E x V (chaos), calculated using BLOSUM62-based TCRdist between CDR3 peptides within each V-J. Welch's t-statistics and random forest reduced fewer than 600 V-J features to 13, which were used in a naive Bayes classifier (R e1071). The public reads were quality trimmed at Q25 with fastp and then assembled into clones with MiXCR by TCRdb, keeping productive beta chains. Rows matching on CDR3 protein sequence are summarized as one entry with the most common DNA and genes. The V and J calls reflect TCRdb's pipeline rather than the authors' work. The sample table shows more than 300,000 distinct CDR3 sequences, and roughly 17% are seen once. The ten largest clones take up more than 30% of the sample.

The source of the sample is a study of T cells in Graves' hyperthyroidism and ophthalmopathy (dated by TCRdb to the late 2010s). Study-level background: Peripheral blood was sampled at the time of initial diagnosis, prior to any treatment. The 95 to 100 discovery patients were randomly divided into training and test sets at a 7:3 ratio. Whether ophthalmopathy could be predicted prospectively was tested in an independent validation cohort made up of about 18 hyperthyroidism patients plus 17 patients who later progressed to ophthalmopathy. Thyroid tissue and blood T-cell repertoires from roughly 6 Graves' hyperthyroidism patients were also compared in the study. Once sampling was done, hyperthyroidism patients were given methimazole at a starting dose of 30 mg daily, whereas ophthalmopathy patients were given high-dose intravenous methylprednisolone. To identify TCR V-J signatures that set the groups apart, the researchers used a discovery cohort of more than 95 patients, made up of approximately 43 with Graves' ophthalmopathy and approximately 57 with stable Graves' hyperthyroidism. TCR Vbeta CDR3 sequencing of roughly 140 peripheral blood samples (43 ophthalmopathy, 75 hyperthyroidism and about 17 progressor patients) is reported in the paper.

The study at large found these results: In cross-validation, a model built on a 13 V-J signature told ophthalmopathy apart from stable hyperthyroidism with 85% to 90% sensitivity and around 83% specificity, and in testing the same model reached 80%/75%. No statistical method was used to fix the sample size in advance, and group allocation was not hidden from the investigators. In validation, progression to ophthalmopathy was predicted by the model with 55% to 71% sensitivity and 72% to 85% specificity, a median of 6.5 months before onset. Blood samples also contained most of the expanded thyroid clonotypes (frequency above 0.001), which suggests that blood repertoires may reflect thyroid immune responses.

Hyperthyroidism patients were aged 18 to 65 years and newly diagnosed, with disease duration of less than 2 months. The study excluded patients with uncontrolled infections, other autoimmune diseases, pregnancy or lactation. Diagnoses were established on the basis of clinical symptoms, serum thyroxine and TRAb, thyroid ultrasound, and orbital computed tomography. For progressor patients, blood was drawn at the first diagnosis of hyperthyroidism, before any ophthalmopathy symptoms had appeared. PBMCs were separated from under 11 ml of fresh peripheral blood using Ficoll-Paque density gradient centrifugation. Progressor patients were first diagnosed with Graves' hyperthyroidism and then developed ophthalmopathy during follow-up. Trizol reagent was used to extract total RNA, and RNA quality was then checked on an Agilent 2100 Bioanalyzer. The clonotype originates from a woman in her twenties or thirties with Graves' hyperthyroidism that later progressed to Graves' ophthalmopathy. Material: blood.

The CDR3 protein sequence reads: CASSMLLDSLYEQYF. The sequenced DNA: TGTGCCAGTAGTATGCTTCTCGACAGCCTCTACGAGCAGTACTTC. The chain is made from TRBV19 and TRBJ2-7; TRBD1 is a possible D gene, resting on 5 matching bases. V drops 3 bases and J drops 3 bases, leaving 15 bases in between. Per the germline V gene (reference sequence), LNHDA is the CDR1 and SQIVND is the CDR2. CDR3 length: 15 amino acids, cysteine to phenylalanine. Solely the CDR3 DNA is kept, with 45 bases framed from the first base.